Below are 15 T cell receptor beta chains sequenced from a single sample in a study of technical replicates of blood from a handful of donors. Here immunoSEQ multiplex PCR was the method, and the copy in TCRdb shows in-frame clones only, minus some. The table records around 77,000 clones, around nine tenths of them present only once. Sequencing was carried out using T cells isolated from PBMCs. The origin of the receptors is a human donor in good health.

The rearrangement links TRBV5-4 to TRBJ2-7; the D gene is possibly TRBD1 (6 bases). CDR1 and CDR2 (germline): SGHNT, YYREEE (reference sequence). The CDR3 consists of 14 residues. The V end was cut by 4 bases, the J end by 2 bases, with 13 bases between. The DNA of the CDR3 is TGTGCCAGCAGCCGGGGCAGGGGAGCCTACGAGCAGTACTTC. As protein: CASSRGRGAYEQYF.

The CDR3 DNA follows: TGTGCCATCAGCAGGGATATTTCTGAAGCTTTCTTT. Its protein product is CAISRDISEAFF. The chain uses TRBV10-3 and TRBJ1-1; D possibly corresponds to TRBD1 (5 bases). This CDR3 comprises 12 residues. Germline V gene lookup returns CDR1 ENHRY and CDR2 SYGVKD. V lost 6 bases and J 6 bases, leaving 11 bases between the germline ends.

The J gene is TRBJ2-7, the V gene TRBV6-1, with D unclear. Trimming shortened V by 1 base and J by 3 bases, and 4 bases separated the two germline ends. CDR1 is MNHNS and CDR2 is SASEGT in the germline V gene. The length of the CDR3 is 12 residues. DNA for the CDR3: TGTGCCAGCAGTGAAGTCGGCTACGAGCAGTACTTC. Its protein is CASSEVGYEQYF.

The chain is built from TRBV18 and TRBJ1-2, with a tentative D call TRBD1 (6 bases). The CDR3 extends over 15 amino acids. CDR1 and CDR2 from the germline V gene are KGHSH and LQKENI. Trimming shortened V by 3 bases and J by 5 bases, and 16 bases separated the two germline ends. In nucleotides, the CDR3 is TGTGCCAGCTCACCGTCGGTGGGAGGGGGATATGGCTACACCTTC. This codes for CASSPSVGGGYGYTF.

J is TRBJ2-4 and V is TRBV27; D ambiguous. This CDR3 is 13 amino acids long. The ends were cut back, 9 bases at V and 0 bases at J, with 9 bases in the middle. CDR1 is MNHEY, CDR2 SMNVEV, per germline (reference sequence). The CDR3 loop reads CASSEVAKNIQYF. The CDR3 DNA is TGTGCCAGTTCAGAGGTAGCCAAAAACATTCAGTACTTC.

V gene TRBV18 combines with J gene TRBJ1-1; D perhaps matches TRBD1 (6 bases). Trimming left V 2 bases short and J 6 bases short, with 16 bases between. The CDR3 totals 15 residues. Germline lookup yields CDR1 KGHSH and CDR2 LQKENI. CDR3 DNA sequence: TGTGCCAGCTCACCAATTCAGGGGAGAATCGCTGAAGCTTTCTTT. This encodes CASSPIQGRIAEAFF.

V gene TRBV6-6 combines with J gene TRBJ1-5; D ambiguous. CDR3 length: 14 amino acids. Germline V CDR1 and CDR2: MNHNY, SVGAGI (reference sequence). Trimming stripped 7 bases from V and 7 bases from J, with 17 bases between. In DNA form, the CDR3 reads TGTGCCAGCACTTTAGTTCCGGGGTTGCAGCCCCAGCATTTT. Its protein product is CASTLVPGLQPQHF.

The chain employs TRBV5-6 and TRBJ1-1; the D gene is possibly TRBD1 (6 bases). Germline CDR1 and CDR2: SGHDT and YYEEEE. This CDR3 comprises 14 residues. Trimming shortened V by 4 bases and J by 6 bases, and 16 bases separated the two germline ends. CDR3 coding DNA: TGTGCCAGCAGCCTACCGGAACAGGGCGCTGAAGCTTTCTTT. It yields the protein CASSLPEQGAEAFF.

This chain joins TRBV9 and TRBJ1-4; 11 bases agree with TRBD1. The CDR3 is made up of 18 amino acids. The V segment lost 4 bases and the J segment 3 bases; nucleotides outside the gene matches: 11. Germline lookup yields CDR1 SGDLS and CDR2 YYNGEE. CDR3 region: CASSPRTGGGRANEKLFF. As DNA, the CDR3 is TGTGCCAGCAGCCCAAGGACAGGGGGCGGTCGGGCTAATGAAAAACTGTTTTTT.

The genes are TRBV9 and TRBJ2-2; 7 bases are a match to TRBD2. V lost 4 bases to trimming and J lost 3 bases; unmatched junction nucleotides: 12. This CDR3 region has 17 residues. CDR1 and CDR2 from the germline V gene are SGDLS and YYNGEE. CDR3 amino acids: CASSPKGLAEDTGELFF. CDR3 nucleotides: TGTGCCAGCAGCCCAAAAGGCCTAGCGGAAGACACCGGGGAGCTGTTTTTT.

This chain links TRBV7-3 with TRBJ1-5, with D uncertain. Trimming left V 4 bases short and J 4 bases short, with 8 bases between. Germline CDR1 SGHTA, CDR2 FQGTGA. The CDR3 sequence is 13 residues long. The CDR3 loop reads CASSSGINQPQHF. CDR3 DNA: TGTGCCAGCAGCTCAGGTATTAATCAGCCCCAGCATTTT.

This sequence joins TRBV10-3 and TRBJ2-7, with a weak D call TRBD1 (5 bases). CDR1 is ENHRY and CDR2 is SYGVKD in the germline V gene. The CDR3 totals 13 residues. The germline V and J ends were trimmed by 6 bases and 9 bases, with 18 bases remaining between them. CDR3 nucleotides: TGTGCCATCAGGCCCAGGGATGAAGGGGTGCAGTACTTC. This codes for CAIRPRDEGVQYF.

The V call is TRBV29-1, the J call TRBJ2-7, with D possibly being TRBD2 (6 bases). The CDR3 loop spans 13 amino acids. V was pared by 6 bases and J by 2 bases, with 14 bases between. Germline lookup yields CDR1 SQVTM and CDR2 ANQGSEA. In DNA, the CDR3 is TGCAGCGTCCAAGGGACTCTTACCTACGAGCAGTACTTC. Protein: CSVQGTLTYEQYF.

This chain uses TRBV18 with TRBJ2-7; 14 bases fit TRBD2. Germline CDR1 KGHSH, CDR2 LQKENI. The CDR3 length is 15 residues. The junction had 10 bases not matched to a gene; V was cut back by 8 bases and J by 7 bases. The CDR3 is CASTRLAGGPREQYF. CDR3 in DNA: TGTGCCAGCACTCGACTAGCGGGAGGGCCAAGGGAGCAGTACTTC.

The gene calls are TRBV28 and TRBJ1-3, with D uncertain. V gave up 2 bases and J gave up 8 bases, with 10 bases separating them. The CDR3 sequence is 13 residues long. Germline-derived CDR1 and CDR2 are MDHEN and SYDVKM. CDR3 nucleotide sequence: TGTGCCAGCAGTTTAGGGGAGGACTACACCATATATTTT. This sequence encodes CASSLGEDYTIYF.